The clone carrying this T cell receptor (beta chain) occurred a few times. Mismatch with germline at one junction end may stem from a read error. This sample is part of a study of T cell repertoires in cytomegalovirus infection. Study in general: Public TCR beta signatures marked donors with CMV infection and the matching HLA.

CDR1 LNHDA and CDR2 SQIVND come from the germline V gene (reference sequence). CDR3 length: 15 amino acids. From the reads, TCRdb called clonotypes with MiXCR, one entry per CDR3 protein. The table shows 200,000 to 250,000 distinct CDR3 sequences, with under 25% occurring only once. The sequencing input was CD8+ T cells from PBMCs. This sequence joins TRBV19 and TRBJ1-6; D is undetermined. The TCR originated in a human donor in good health (CMV status not recorded). Some clones in this sample may be carry-over from other donors' samples. The CDR3 bases are TGTGCCAGTAGCAAAGAGCGGCAGGCCAATTCTCCCCTCCACTTT. This gives the protein CASSKERQANSPLHF. The entire variable domain, with the rest obtained from reference TRBV19 and TRBJ1-6, is as follows: DGGITQSPKYLFRKEGQNVTLSCEQNLNHDAMYWYRQDPGQGLRLIYYSQIVNDFQKGDIAEGYSVSREKKESFPLTVTSAQKNPTAFYLCASSKERQANSPLHFGNGTRLTVT.